This TCR beta chain was observed in a study of cytomegalovirus exposure and HLA in healthy donors. Points from the study as a whole: The study recorded 164 TCR beta chains that were cytomegalovirus-associated. It was assumed in the presence/absence analyses that sequencing depth was roughly uniform across donors.

Amplification used 60 Vbeta primers and 13 Jbeta primers. Method: immunoSEQ multiplex PCR; TCRdb's copy keeps in-frame clones and lacks some. The repertoire holds approximately 150,000 clones, with approximately 81% as singletons. Per germline, CDR1 GTSNPN and CDR2 SVGIG (reference sequence). Trimming cost V 3 bases and J 5 bases; bases outside gene matches: 9. This CDR3 region has 15 residues. This clone was seen just once. Its matching antigen is unknown. The sample was PBMCs. This TCR derives from a woman aged 40 to 49 in good health and CMV-seropositive. This chain links TRBV30 with TRBJ2-2, with 7 bases matching TRBD1. CDR3 in amino acids: CAWSPLTRGTGELFF. CDR3 DNA: TGTGCCTGGAGCCCCCTCACCAGGGGGACCGGGGAGCTGTTTTTT.